This T cell receptor (beta chain) was sequenced during a study of beta chain features in type 1 diabetes. Study observations and caveats: Compared with healthy donors, patients appeared to share more similar naive, central memory and regulatory TCRB repertoires. TCRB CDR3s were moderately but significantly shorter in Type 1 diabetes patients in all four CD4+ subsets.

The CDR3 length is 14 residues. Per germline, CDR1 LNHDA and CDR2 SQIVND (reference sequence). Trimming took 2 bases from V and 1 from J, leaving 8 bases between them. Concerning this clone: The antigen is unknown.

Sequencing targeted expressed TCRB transcripts, as all isolated RNA had been reverse transcribed. Clones were read by immunoSEQ multiplex PCR, and TCRdb kept only the in-frame ones, dropping some. Of 600,000 to 750,000 clones listed, about an eighth are singletons. This receptor was obtained from a man aged 25 to 40 with type 1 diabetes. Input material: naive CD4+ T cells from blood. The rearrangement links TRBV19 to TRBJ1-1; D call uncertain. The CDR3 loop reads CASSISSGNTEAFF. The DNA of the CDR3 is TGTGCCAGTAGTATATCTTCAGGGAACACTGAAGCTTTCTTT.